Given below is one T cell receptor beta chain in context. This specimen comes from a study of blood T cell repertoires in COVID-19. Overall study: There were acute and convalescent COVID-19 samples, and they came from the United States, Italy and Spain. T cells, B-cell-depleted T cells, or PBMCs provided the cDNA or gDNA that served as material.

Original data processing: Reference gene primer amplification in the assay estimated nucleated cell counts. Profiling relied on immunoSEQ multiplex PCR, and the TCRdb table lists in-frame clones only, not all of them. D and trimming come from the DNA, and the V and J calls and clone size come from that table. The data show hundreds of thousands of clones, with roughly 90% seen just once and 3% held by the top ten. Enrollment of patients from Seattle took place during active infection, with longitudinal follow-up. In germline, CDR1 is SNHLY, CDR2 FYNNEI. The CDR3 sequence is 13 residues long. V was pared by 3 bases and J by 5 bases, with 10 bases between.

The chain links TRBV2 to TRBJ1-1, with D perhaps TRBD1 (6 bases). The sequencing input was peripheral blood. This clonotype originated in a woman aged 30 to 39 with COVID-19, enrolled during active disease. Here the CDR3 reads CASSDRGRTEAFF. The CDR3 DNA reads TGTGCCAGCAGTGACAGGGGAAGGACTGAAGCTTTCTTT.